The present entry profiles one T cell receptor (beta chain) with its context. This entry comes from a study of blood T cell repertoires in COVID-19. About the study: Samples taken during acute and convalescent COVID-19 were collected in the United States, Italy and Spain. Sources were T cells, B-cell-depleted T cells, or PBMCs; the material itself was cDNA or gDNA.

One Seattle source followed patients from active infection through their disease course. Clones were sequenced by immunoSEQ multiplex PCR, and TCRdb holds only the in-frame ones, with some missing. The sample holds over 150,000 clones, approximately 91% seen once. The CDR3 has 16 amino acids. CDR1 and CDR2 from the germline V gene are KGHSH and LQKENI. Germline trimming cut 3 bases from V and 2 bases from J; bases unmatched to any gene: 3. This receptor was taken from a man aged 50-59 years with COVID-19, enrolled during active disease. The rearrangement joins TRBV18 to TRBJ1-3; the match to TRBD1 covers 11 bases. The sample comprised peripheral blood. The CDR3 sequence is CASSPGQGAAGNTIYF. The CDR3 nucleotides are TGTGCCAGCTCACCTGGACAGGGGGCTGCTGGAAACACCATATATTTT.